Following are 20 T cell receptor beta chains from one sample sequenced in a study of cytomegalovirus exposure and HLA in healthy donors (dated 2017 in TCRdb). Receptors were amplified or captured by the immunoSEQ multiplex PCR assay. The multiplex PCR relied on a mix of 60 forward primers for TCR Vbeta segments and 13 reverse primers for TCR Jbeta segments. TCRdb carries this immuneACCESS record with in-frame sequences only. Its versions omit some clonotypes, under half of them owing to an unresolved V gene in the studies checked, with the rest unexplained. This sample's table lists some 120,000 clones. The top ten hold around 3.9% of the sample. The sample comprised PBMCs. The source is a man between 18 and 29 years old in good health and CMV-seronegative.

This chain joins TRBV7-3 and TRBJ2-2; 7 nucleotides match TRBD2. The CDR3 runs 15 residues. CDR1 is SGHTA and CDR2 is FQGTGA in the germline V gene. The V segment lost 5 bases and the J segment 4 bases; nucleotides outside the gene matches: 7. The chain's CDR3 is CASSPGRGFTGELFF. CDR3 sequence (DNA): TGTGCCAGCAGCCCGGGGAGGGGCTTCACCGGGGAGCTGTTTTTT.

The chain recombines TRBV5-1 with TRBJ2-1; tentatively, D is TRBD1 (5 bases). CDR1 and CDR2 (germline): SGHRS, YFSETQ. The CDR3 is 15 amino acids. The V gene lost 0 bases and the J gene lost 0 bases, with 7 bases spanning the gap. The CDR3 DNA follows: TGCGCCAGCAGCTTGGAAGGGGACTCCTACAATGAGCAGTTCTTC. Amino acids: CASSLEGDSYNEQFF.

As DNA, the CDR3 is TGTGCCAGCAGATCTCCGGGACTAGCGGGATATGAGCAGTTCTTC. This sequence encodes CASRSPGLAGYEQFF. This chain links TRBV6-6 with TRBJ2-1; 13 nucleotides agree with TRBD2. CDR1 is MNHNY and CDR2 is SVGAGI in the germline V gene (reference sequence). Trimming cost V 6 bases and J 8 bases; bases outside gene matches: 7. This CDR3 contains 15 residues.

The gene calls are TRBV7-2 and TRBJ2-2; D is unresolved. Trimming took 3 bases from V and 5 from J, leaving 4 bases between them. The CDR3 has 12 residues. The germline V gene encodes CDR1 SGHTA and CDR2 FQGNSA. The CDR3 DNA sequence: TGTGCCAGCAGCTTCGGGACCGGGGAGCTGTTTTTT. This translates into CASSFGTGELFF.

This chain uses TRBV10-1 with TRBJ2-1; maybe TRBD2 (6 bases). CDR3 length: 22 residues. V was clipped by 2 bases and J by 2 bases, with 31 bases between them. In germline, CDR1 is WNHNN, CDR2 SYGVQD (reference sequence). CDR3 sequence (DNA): TGCGCCAGCAGTGAGCCCAACCCTACCGAGGATTCCGGGGGAGTTGCCTACAATGAGCAGTTCTTC. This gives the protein CASSEPNPTEDSGGVAYNEQFF.

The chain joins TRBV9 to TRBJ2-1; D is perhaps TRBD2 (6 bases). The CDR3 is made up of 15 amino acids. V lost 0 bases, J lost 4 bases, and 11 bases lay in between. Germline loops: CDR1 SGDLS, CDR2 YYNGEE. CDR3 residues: CASSVEGLGYNEQFF. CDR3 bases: TGTGCCAGCAGCGTAGAGGGACTTGGTTACAATGAGCAGTTCTTC.

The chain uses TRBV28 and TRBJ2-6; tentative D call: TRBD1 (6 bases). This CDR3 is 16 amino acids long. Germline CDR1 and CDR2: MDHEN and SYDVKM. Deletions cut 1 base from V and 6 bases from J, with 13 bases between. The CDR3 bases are TGTGCCAGCAGTTTATCAGGGGCCAGCTCGGCCAACGTCCTGACTTTC. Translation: CASSLSGASSANVLTF.

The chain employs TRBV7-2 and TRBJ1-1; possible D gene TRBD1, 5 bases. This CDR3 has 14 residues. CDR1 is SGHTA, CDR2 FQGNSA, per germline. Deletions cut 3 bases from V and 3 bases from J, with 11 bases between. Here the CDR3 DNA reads TGTGCCAGCAGCTTCTGGGGGAGGGACACTGAAGCTTTCTTT. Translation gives CASSFWGRDTEAFF.

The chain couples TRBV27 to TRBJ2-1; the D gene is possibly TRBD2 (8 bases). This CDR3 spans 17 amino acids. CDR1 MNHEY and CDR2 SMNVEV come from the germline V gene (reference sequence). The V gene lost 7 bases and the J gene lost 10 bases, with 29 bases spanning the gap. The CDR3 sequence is CASTLRDGGLGGREQFF. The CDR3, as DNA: TGTGCCAGCACCTTAAGGGACGGGGGACTAGGGGGCAGGGAGCAGTTCTTC.

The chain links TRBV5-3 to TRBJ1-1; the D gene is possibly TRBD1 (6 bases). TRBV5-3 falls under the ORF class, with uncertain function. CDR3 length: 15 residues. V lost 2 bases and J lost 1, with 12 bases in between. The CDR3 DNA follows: TGTGCCAGAAGCTTTTTGGGACACTGGAACACTGAAGCTTTCTTT. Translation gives CARSFLGHWNTEAFF.

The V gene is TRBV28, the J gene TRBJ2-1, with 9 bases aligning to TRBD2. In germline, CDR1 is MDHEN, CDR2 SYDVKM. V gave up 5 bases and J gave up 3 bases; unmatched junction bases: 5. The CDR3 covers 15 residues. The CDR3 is CASSPTAGGYNEQFF. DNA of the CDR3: TGTGCCAGCAGTCCCACAGCGGGAGGCTACAATGAGCAGTTCTTC.

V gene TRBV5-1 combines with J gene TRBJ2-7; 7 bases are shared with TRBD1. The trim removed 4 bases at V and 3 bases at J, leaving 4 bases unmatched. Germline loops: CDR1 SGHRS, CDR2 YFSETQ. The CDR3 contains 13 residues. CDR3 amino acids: CASSPDRDYEQYF. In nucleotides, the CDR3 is TGCGCCAGCAGCCCCGACAGGGACTACGAGCAGTACTTC.

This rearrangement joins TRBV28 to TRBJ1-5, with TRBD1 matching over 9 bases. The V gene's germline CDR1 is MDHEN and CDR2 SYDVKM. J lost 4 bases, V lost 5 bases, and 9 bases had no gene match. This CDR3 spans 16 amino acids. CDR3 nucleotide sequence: TGTGCCAGCAGTCCCGGGACAGGGAGTCGGAATCAGCCCCAGCATTTT. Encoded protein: CASSPGTGSRNQPQHF. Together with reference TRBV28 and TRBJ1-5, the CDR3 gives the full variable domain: DVKVTQSSRYLVKRTGEKVFLECVQDMDHENMFWYRQDPGLGLRLIYFSYDVKMKEKGDIPEGYSVSREKKERFSLILESASTNQTSMYLCASSPGTGSRNQPQHFGDGTRLSIL.

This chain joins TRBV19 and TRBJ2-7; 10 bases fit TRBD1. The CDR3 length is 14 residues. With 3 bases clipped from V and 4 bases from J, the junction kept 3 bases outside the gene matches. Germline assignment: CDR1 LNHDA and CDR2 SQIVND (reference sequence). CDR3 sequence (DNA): TGTGCCAGTAGTATGGGACAGGGGAGGTACGAGCAGTACTTC. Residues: CASSMGQGRYEQYF. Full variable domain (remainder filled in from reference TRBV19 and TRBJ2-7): DGGITQSPKYLFRKEGQNVTLSCEQNLNHDAMYWYRQDPGQGLRLIYYSQIVNDFQKGDIAEGYSVSREKKESFPLTVTSAQKNPTAFYLCASSMGQGRYEQYFGPGTRLTVT.

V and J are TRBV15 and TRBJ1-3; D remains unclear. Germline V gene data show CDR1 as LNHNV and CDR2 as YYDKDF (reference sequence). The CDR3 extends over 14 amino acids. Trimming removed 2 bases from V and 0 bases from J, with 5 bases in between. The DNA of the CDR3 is TGTGCCACCAGCAGACCCTCCTCTGGAAACACCATATATTTT. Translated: CATSRPSSGNTIYF.

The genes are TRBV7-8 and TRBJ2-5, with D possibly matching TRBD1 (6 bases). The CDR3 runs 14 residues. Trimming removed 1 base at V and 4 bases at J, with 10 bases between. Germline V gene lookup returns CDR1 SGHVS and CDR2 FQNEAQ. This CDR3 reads CASSLVTGIETQYF. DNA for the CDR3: TGTGCCAGCAGCTTAGTTACAGGGATAGAGACCCAGTACTTC.

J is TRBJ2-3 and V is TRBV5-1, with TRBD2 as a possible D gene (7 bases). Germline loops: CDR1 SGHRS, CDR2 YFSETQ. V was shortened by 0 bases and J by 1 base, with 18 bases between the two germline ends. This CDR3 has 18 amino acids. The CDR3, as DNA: TGCGCCAGCAGCTTGGCCAGAACGGGGGGCCAACGCACAGATACGCAGTATTTT. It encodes CASSLARTGGQRTDTQYF.

DNA for the CDR3: TGCGCCAGCAGTGAGTCGATCGAGGGTGAGGAGACCCAGTACTTC. Translation: CASSESIEGEETQYF. The gene calls are TRBV10-1 and TRBJ2-5; D possibly corresponds to TRBD2 (5 bases). CDR1 is WNHNN and CDR2 is SYGVQD in the germline V gene (reference sequence). The CDR3 has 15 amino acids. V lost 0 bases, J lost 5 bases, and 13 bases lay in between.

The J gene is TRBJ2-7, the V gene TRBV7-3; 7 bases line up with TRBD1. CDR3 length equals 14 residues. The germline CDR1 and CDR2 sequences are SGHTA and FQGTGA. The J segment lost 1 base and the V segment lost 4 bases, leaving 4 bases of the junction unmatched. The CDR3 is CASSSTGDSYEQYF. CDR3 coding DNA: TGTGCCAGCAGCTCTACAGGGGATTCCTACGAGCAGTACTTC.

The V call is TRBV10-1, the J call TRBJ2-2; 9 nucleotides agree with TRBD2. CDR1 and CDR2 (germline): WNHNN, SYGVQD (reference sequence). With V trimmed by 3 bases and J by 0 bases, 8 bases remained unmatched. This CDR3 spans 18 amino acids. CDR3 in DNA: TGCGCCAGCAGTGACCGGGGGCTAGCGGGACCGAACACCGGGGAGCTGTTTTTT. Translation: CASSDRGLAGPNTGELFF.